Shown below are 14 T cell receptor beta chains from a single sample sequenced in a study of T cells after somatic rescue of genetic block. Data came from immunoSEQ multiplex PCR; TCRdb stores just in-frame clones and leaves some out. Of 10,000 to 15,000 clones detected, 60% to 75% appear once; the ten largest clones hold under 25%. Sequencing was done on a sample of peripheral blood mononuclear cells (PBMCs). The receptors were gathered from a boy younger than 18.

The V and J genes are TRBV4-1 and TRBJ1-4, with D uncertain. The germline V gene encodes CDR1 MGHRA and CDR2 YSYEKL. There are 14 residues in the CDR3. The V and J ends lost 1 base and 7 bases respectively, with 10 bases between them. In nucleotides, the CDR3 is TGCGCCAGCAGCCAAGGGACCCTCCTTGAAAAACTGTTTTTT. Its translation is CASSQGTLLEKLFF.

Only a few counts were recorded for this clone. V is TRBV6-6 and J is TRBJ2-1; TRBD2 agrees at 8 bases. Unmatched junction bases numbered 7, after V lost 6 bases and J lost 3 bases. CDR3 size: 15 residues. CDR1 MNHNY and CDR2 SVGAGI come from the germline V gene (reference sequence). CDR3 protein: CASRYRGGLYNEQFF. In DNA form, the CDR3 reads TGTGCCAGCAGATATCGGGGGGGCCTCTACAATGAGCAGTTCTTC.

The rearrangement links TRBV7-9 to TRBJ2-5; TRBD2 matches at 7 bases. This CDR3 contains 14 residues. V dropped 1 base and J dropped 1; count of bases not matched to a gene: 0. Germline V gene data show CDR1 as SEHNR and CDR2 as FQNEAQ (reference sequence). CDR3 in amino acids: CASSLGEGQETQYF. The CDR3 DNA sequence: TGTGCCAGCAGCTTAGGGGAGGGCCAAGAGACCCAGTACTTC.

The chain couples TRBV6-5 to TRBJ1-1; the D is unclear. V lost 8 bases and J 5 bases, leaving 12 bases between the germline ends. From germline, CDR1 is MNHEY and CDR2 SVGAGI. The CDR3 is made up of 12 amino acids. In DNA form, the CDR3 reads TGTGCCAGCGGGCCGCCGGAAACTGAAGCTTTCTTT. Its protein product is CASGPPETEAFF.

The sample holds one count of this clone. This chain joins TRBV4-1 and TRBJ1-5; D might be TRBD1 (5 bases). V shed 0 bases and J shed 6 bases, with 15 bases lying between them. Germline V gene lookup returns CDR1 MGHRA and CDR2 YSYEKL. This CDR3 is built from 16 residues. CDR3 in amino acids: CASSQDQGQGRQPQHF. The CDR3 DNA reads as TGCGCCAGCAGCCAAGATCAAGGGCAGGGCCGTCAGCCCCAGCATTTT.

The CDR3 here is CASSLGRPHSYEQYF. Written as DNA, the CDR3 is TGTGCCAGCTCACTAGGACGTCCCCACTCCTACGAGCAGTACTTC. This chain links TRBV18 with TRBJ2-7, with D uncertain. CDR1 and CDR2 (germline): KGHSH, LQKENI. The CDR3 covers 15 residues. Trimming left V 4 bases short and J 0 bases short, with 13 bases between.

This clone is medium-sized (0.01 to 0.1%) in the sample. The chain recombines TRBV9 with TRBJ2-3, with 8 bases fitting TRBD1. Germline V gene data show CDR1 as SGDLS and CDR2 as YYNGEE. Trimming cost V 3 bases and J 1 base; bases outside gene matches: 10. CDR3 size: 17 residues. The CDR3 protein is CASSAPPGGRGTDTQYF. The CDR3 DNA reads TGTGCCAGCAGCGCCCCCCCAGGGGGCAGGGGCACAGATACGCAGTATTTT.

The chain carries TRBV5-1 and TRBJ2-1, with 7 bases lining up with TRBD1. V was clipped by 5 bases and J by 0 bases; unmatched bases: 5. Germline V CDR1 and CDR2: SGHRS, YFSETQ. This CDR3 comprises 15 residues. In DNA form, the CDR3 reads TGCGCCAGCAGAGACCGGGACAGCTCCTACAATGAGCAGTTCTTC. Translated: CASRDRDSSYNEQFF. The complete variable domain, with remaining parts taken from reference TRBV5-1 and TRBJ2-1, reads KAGVTQTPRYLIKTRGQQVTLSCSPISGHRSVSWYQQTPGQGLQFLFEYFSETQRNKGNFPGRFSGRQFSNSRSEMNVSTLELGDSALYLCASRDRDSSYNEQFFGPGTRLTVL.

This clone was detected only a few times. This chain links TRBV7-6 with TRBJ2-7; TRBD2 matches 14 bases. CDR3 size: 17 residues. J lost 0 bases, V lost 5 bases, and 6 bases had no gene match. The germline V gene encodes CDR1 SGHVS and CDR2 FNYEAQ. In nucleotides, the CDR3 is TGTGCCAGCAGCCCATGGACTAGCGGGAGGAGCTCCTACGAGCAGTACTTC. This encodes CASSPWTSGRSSYEQYF.

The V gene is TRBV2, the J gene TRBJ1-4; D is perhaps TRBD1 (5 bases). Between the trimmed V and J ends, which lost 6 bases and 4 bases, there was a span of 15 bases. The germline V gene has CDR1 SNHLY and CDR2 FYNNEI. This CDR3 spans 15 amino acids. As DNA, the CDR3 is TGTGCCAGCAGCGTCCACAGGCAGAGTAATGAAAAACTGTTTTTT. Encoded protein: CASSVHRQSNEKLFF.

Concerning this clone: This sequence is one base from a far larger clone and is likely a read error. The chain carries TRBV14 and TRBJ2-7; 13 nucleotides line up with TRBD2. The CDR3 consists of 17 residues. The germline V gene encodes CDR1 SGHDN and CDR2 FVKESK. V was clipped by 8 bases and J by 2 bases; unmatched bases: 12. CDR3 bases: TGTGCCAGCGGCGACGGACTAGCGGGAGTAGGTGCCTACGAGCAGTACTTC. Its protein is CASGDGLAGVGAYEQYF. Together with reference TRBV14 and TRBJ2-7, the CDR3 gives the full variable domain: EAGVTQFPSHSVIEKGQTVTLRCDPISGHDNLYWYRRVMGKEIKFLLHFVKESKQDESGMPNNRFLAERTGGTYSTLKVQPAELEDSGVYFCASGDGLAGVGAYEQYFGPGTRLTVT.

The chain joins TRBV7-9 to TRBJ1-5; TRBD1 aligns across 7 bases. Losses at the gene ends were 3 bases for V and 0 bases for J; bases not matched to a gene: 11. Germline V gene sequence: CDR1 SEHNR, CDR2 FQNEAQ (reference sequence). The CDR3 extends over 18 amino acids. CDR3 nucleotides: TGTGCCAGCAGCTTCGAATCGACAGGGATGAGTAGCAATCAGCCCCAGCATTTT. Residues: CASSFESTGMSSNQPQHF. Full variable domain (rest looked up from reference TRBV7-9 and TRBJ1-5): DTGVSQNPRHKITKRGQNVTFRCDPISEHNRLYWYRQTLGQGPEFLTYFQNEAQLEKSRLLSDRFSAERPKGSFSTLEIQRTEQGDSAMYLCASSFESTGMSSNQPQHFGDGTRLSIL.

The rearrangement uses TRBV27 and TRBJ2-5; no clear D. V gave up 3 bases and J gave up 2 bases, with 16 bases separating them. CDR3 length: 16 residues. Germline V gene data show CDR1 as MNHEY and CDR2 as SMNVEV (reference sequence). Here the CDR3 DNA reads TGTGCCAGCAGTTTTGGTGCAAGACCTCCACAAGAGACCCAGTACTTC. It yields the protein CASSFGARPPQETQYF.

The CDR3 DNA reads as TGCGCCAGCAGCTGGTTCCCGGTGTCGGAGACCCAGTACTTC. It yields the protein CASSWFPVSETQYF. V gene TRBV5-1 combines with J gene TRBJ2-5; D unclear. Between the trimmed V and J ends, which lost 3 bases and 5 bases, there was a span of 14 bases. CDR3 length: 14 amino acids. Germline CDR1 SGHRS, CDR2 YFSETQ.